This TCR beta chain is drawn from a study of blood T cell repertoires in COVID-19. Study as a whole: The United States, Italy and Spain provided the acute and convalescent COVID-19 samples.

Participants came from about 23 US areas, aged about 18 to 89 years. Two consecutive negative NP/OP PCR tests, clearance, or resolved symptoms defined Cohort 3 recovery. Per the original methods: Amplifying reference gene primers gave estimates of nucleated cell counts. Sequencing used immunoSEQ multiplex PCR; TCRdb keeps in-frame clones, though not all of them. V and J calls and clone size are given by that table; D and trimming were obtained from the DNA. The sample gives about 370,000 clones, 75% to 90% of which show up once; roughly 1% is in the top ten. Trimming cost V 9 bases and J 3 bases; bases outside gene matches: 10. CDR1 and CDR2 (germline): SGHAT, FQNNGV. The CDR3 sequence is 14 residues long.

The clonotype originates from a man between 18 and 29 years old who had recovered from COVID-19. Sequencing was done on a sample of PBMCs or T cells enriched from blood (not recorded which). V gene TRBV11-2 combines with J gene TRBJ2-5; 7 bases match TRBD1. CDR3 protein: CASRKGTGEETQYF. As DNA, the CDR3 is TGTGCCAGTCGTAAGGGAACAGGGGAAGAGACCCAGTACTTC.